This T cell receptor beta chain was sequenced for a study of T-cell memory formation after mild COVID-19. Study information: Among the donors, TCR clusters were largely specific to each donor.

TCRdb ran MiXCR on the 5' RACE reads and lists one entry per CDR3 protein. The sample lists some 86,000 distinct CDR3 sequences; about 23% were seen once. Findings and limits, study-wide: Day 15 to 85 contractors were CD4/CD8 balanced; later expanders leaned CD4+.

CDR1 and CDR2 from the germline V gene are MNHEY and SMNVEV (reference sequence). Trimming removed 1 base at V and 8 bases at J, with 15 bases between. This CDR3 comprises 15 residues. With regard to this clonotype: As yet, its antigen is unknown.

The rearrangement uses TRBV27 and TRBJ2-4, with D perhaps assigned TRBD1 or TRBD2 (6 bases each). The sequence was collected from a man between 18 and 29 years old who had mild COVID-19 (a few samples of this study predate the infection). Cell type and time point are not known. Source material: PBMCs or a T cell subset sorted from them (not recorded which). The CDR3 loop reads CASSLLGGAWDIQYF. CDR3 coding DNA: TGTGCCAGCAGTTTATTGGGGGGCGCATGGGACATTCAGTACTTC.